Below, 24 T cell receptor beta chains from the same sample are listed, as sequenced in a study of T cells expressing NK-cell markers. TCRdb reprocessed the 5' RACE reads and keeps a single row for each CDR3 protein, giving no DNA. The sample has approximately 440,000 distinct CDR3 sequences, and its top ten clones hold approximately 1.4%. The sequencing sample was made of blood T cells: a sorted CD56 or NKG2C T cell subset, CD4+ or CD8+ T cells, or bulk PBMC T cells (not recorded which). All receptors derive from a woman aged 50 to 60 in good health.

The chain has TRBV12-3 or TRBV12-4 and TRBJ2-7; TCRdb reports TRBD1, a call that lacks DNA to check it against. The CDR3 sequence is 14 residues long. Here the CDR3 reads CASNLRGEAYEQYF.

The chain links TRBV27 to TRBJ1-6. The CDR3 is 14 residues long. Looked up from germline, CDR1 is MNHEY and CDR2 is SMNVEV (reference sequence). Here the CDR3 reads CASSLLIPEAPLHF.

CDR3 protein: CASSLRTALGPQHF. The chain carries TRBV13 and TRBJ1-5; the TCRdb D gene call, TRBD1, has no DNA to confirm it. CDR3 size: 14 residues. Germline CDR1 PRHDT, CDR2 FYEKMQ (reference sequence).

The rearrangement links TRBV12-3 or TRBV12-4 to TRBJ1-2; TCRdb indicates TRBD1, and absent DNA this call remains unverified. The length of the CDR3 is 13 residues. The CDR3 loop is CASSVDRRYGYTF.

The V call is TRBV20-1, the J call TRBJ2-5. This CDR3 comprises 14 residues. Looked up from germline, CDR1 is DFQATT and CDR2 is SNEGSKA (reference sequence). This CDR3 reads CSARGGGFQETQYF.

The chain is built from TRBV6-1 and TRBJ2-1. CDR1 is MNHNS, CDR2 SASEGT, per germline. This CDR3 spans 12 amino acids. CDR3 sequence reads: CASTKNYNEQFF.

The CDR3 sequence: CASSQADRGRYEQYF. The rearrangement uses TRBV3-1 and TRBJ2-7; TCRdb outputs TRBD1, but without DNA this stays unchecked. Germline assignment: CDR1 LGHDT and CDR2 YNNKEL (reference sequence). The CDR3 is 15 residues long.

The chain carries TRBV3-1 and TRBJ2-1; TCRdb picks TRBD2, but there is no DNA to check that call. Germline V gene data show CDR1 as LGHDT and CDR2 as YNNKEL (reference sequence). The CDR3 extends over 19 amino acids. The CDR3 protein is CASSHRWTSGRGAYNEQFF.

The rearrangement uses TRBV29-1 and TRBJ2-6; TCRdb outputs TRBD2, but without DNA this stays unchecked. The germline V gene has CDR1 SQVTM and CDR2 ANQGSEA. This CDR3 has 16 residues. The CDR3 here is CSVEDGRGAGANVLTF.

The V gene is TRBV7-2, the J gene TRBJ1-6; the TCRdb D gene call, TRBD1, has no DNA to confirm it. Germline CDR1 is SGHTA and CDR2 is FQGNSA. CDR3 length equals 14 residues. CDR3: CASSSTWGNSPLHF.

CDR3 amino acids: CASTLQGRGTEAFF. The chain combines TRBV12-3 or TRBV12-4 with TRBJ1-1; TCRdb calls TRBD1, which cannot be checked without DNA. The CDR3 extends over 14 amino acids.

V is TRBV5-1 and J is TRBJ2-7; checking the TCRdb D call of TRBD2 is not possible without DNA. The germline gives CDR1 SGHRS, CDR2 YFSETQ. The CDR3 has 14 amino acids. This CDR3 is CASSSGLATYEQYF.

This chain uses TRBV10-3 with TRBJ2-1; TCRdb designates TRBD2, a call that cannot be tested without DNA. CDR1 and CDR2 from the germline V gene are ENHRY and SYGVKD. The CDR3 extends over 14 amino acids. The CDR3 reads CASAPGIAGALQFF.

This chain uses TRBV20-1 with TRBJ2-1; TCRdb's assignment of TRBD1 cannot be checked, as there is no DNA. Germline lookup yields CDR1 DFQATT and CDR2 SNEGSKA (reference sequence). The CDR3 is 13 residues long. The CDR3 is CSARGAGYNEQFF.

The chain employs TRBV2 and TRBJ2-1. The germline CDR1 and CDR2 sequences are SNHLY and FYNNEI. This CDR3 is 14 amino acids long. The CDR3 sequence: CASSEGVGYNEQFF.

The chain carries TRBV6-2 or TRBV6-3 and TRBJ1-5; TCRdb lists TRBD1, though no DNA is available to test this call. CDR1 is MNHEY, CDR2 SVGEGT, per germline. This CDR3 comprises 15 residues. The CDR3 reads CASSSRQGGNQPQHF.

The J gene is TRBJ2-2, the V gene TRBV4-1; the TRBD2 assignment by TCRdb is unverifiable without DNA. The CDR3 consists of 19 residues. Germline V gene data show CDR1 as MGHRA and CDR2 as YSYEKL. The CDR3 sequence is CASSQDPSLAGGYTGELFF.

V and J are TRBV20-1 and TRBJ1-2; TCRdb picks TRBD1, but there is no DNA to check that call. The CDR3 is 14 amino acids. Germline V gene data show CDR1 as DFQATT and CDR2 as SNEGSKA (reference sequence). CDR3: CSANPGQGSGGYTF.

The CDR3 loop reads CASSGAGRKHQETQYF. The genes are TRBV9 and TRBJ2-5; TCRdb picks TRBD2, but there is no DNA to check that call. CDR1 SGDLS and CDR2 YYNGEE come from the germline V gene. The CDR3 is 16 amino acids.

The CDR3 sequence: CATAGGKAGELFF. This chain joins TRBV12-3 or TRBV12-4 and TRBJ2-2; TCRdb proposes TRBD1, but this gene call is untestable without DNA. CDR3 length equals 13 residues.

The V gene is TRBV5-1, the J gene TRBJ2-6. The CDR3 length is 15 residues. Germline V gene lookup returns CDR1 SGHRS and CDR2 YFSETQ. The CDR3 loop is CASSYDFSGANVLTF.

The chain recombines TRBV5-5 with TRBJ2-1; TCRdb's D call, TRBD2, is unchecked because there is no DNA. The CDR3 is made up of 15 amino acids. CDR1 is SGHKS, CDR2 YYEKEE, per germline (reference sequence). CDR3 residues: CASSWGLAGVPEQFF.

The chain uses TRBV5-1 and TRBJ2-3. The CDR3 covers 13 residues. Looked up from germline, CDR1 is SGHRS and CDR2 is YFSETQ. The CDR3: CASSSEGTDTQYF. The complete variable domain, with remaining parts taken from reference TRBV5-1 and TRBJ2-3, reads KAGVTQTPRYLIKTRGQQVTLSCSPISGHRSVSWYQQTPGQGLQFLFEYFSETQRNKGNFPGRFSGRQFSNSRSEMNVSTLELGDSALYLCASSSEGTDTQYFGPGTRLTVL.

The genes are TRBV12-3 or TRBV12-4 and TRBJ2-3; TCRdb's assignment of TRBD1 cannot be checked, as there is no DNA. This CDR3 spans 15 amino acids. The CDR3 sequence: CASRARVLPGDTQYF.